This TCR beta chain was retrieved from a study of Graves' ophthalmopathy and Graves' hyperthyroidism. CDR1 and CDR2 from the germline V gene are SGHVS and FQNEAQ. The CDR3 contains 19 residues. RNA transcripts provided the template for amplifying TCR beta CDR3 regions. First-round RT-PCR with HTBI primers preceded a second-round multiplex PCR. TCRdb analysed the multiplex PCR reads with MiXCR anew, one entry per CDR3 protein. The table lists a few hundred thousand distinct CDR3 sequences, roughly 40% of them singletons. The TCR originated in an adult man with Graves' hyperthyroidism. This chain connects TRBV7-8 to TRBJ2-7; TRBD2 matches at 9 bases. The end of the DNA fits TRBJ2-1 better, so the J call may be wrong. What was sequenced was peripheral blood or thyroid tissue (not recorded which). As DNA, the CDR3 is TGTGCCAGCAGCTTAATTCAGGCGTTTTTGGGCGGGGGGGCGCCTGAGCAGTTCTTC. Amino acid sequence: CASSLIQAFLGGGAPEQFF.